The present TCR beta chain was sequenced within a study of T cell repertoires in cytomegalovirus infection. Trimming took 3 bases from V and 0 from J, leaving 6 bases between them. CDR1 and CDR2 from the germline V gene are KGHSH and LQKENI. This CDR3 has 14 residues. Via MiXCR, TCRdb re-called the reads, giving one row per CDR3 protein. The table lists 510,000 or so distinct CDR3 sequences, 26% of them singletons, with under 15% in the top ten. This TCR came from a human donor in good health (CMV status not recorded). Some clones in this sample may be carry-over from other donors' samples. The material sequenced was PBMCs. V is TRBV18 and J is TRBJ1-3; D gene ambiguous. CDR3 sequence reads: CASSPANSGNTIYF. As DNA, the CDR3 is TGTGCCAGCTCACCGGCAAACTCTGGAAACACCATATATTTT.